The rows below give T cell receptor beta chains drawn from one sample of a study of shared clonotypes between healthy human individuals. Produced via immunoSEQ multiplex PCR; TCRdb's table is partial and in-frame only. The data show about 380,000 clones, 90% to 98% seen once. Sample: memory CD8+ T cells sorted from blood. The source of these receptors is a man between 25 and 39 years old in good health. Both conserved end residues are part of each CDR3. The D gene is left open where the match is weak. Clone size is given for some rows only: seen once, a few or many times, or a class if the clone is expanded.

D gene: TRBD1
clone size: NA
J gene: TRBJ1-5
V gene: TRBV19
CDR3 protein: CASQTGGNQPQHF
CDR3 DNA: TGTGCCAGTCAGACAGGGGGCAATCAGCCCCAGCATTTT

D gene: NA
clone size: NA
J gene: TRBJ1-5
V gene: TRBV10-3
CDR3 protein: CAISEEHQPQHF
CDR3 DNA: TGTGCCATCAGTGAGGAGCATCAGCCCCAGCATTTT

D gene: TRBD2
clone size: NA
J gene: TRBJ2-7
V gene: TRBV5-1
CDR3 protein: CASSLTSGSNEQYF
CDR3 DNA: TGCGCCAGCAGCTTGACTAGCGGGAGCAACGAGCAGTACTTC

D gene: TRBD2
clone size: NA
J gene: TRBJ2-7
V gene: TRBV7-9
CDR3 protein: CASSPVGLASYEQYF
CDR3 DNA: TGTGCCAGCAGCCCGGTAGGACTAGCCTCCTACGAGCAGTACTTC

D gene: NA
clone size: once
J gene: TRBJ1-2
V gene: TRBV6-1
CDR3 protein: CASRQTVALNYGYTF
CDR3 DNA: TGTGCCAGCAGACAGACGGTTGCCCTTAACTATGGCTACACCTTC

D gene: NA
clone size: NA
J gene: TRBJ2-3
V gene: TRBV5-4
CDR3 protein: CASSFLGEWFTDTQYF
CDR3 DNA: TGTGCCAGCAGCTTCTTGGGGGAATGGTTCACAGATACGCAGTATTTT

D gene: NA
clone size: NA
J gene: TRBJ2-7
V gene: TRBV6-6
CDR3 protein: CASSYTSGSRYYEQYF
CDR3 DNA: TGTGCCAGCAGTTATACATCGGGGTCGCGGTACTACGAGCAGTACTTC

D gene: NA
clone size: once
J gene: TRBJ2-5
V gene: TRBV9
CDR3 protein: CASSVLGDRQETQYF
CDR3 DNA: TGTGCCAGCAGCGTTTTGGGGGATCGACAAGAGACCCAGTACTTC

D gene: TRBD2
clone size: NA
J gene: TRBJ2-1
V gene: TRBV5-8
CDR3 protein: CASRKPGLAYNEQFF
CDR3 DNA: TGTGCCAGCAGGAAGCCGGGACTAGCTTACAATGAGCAGTTCTTC

D gene: TRBD1
clone size: NA
J gene: TRBJ2-2
V gene: TRBV5-1
CDR3 protein: CASSFDRGRTGELFF
CDR3 DNA: TGCGCCAGCAGCTTTGACAGGGGGCGCACCGGGGAGCTGTTTTTT

D gene: NA
clone size: NA
J gene: TRBJ1-2
V gene: TRBV6-5
CDR3 protein: CASSPQGYGYTF
CDR3 DNA: TGTGCCAGCAGTCCACAGGGCTATGGCTACACCTTC

D gene: TRBD2
clone size: NA
J gene: TRBJ2-1
V gene: TRBV28
CDR3 protein: CASSPGLGSSYNEQFF
CDR3 DNA: TGTGCCAGCAGTCCGGGACTAGGCAGCTCCTACAATGAGCAGTTCTTC

D gene: NA
clone size: NA
J gene: TRBJ2-3
V gene: TRBV7-6
CDR3 protein: CASSSGTLRSDTQYF
CDR3 DNA: TGTGCCAGCAGCTCCGGGACCCTTCGGTCAGATACGCAGTATTTT

D gene: NA
clone size: NA
J gene: TRBJ1-2
V gene: TRBV6-1
CDR3 protein: CASSEDTNYGYTF
CDR3 DNA: TGTGCCAGCAGTGAAGACACTAACTATGGCTACACCTTC

D gene: NA
clone size: NA
J gene: TRBJ2-1
V gene: TRBV30
CDR3 protein: CAWSESSYNEQFF
CDR3 DNA: TGTGCCTGGAGTGAATCGTCCTACAATGAGCAGTTCTTC

D gene: TRBD1
clone size: NA
J gene: TRBJ2-1
V gene: TRBV10-3
CDR3 protein: CAIRAWTGARNEQFF
CDR3 DNA: TGTGCCATCAGAGCCTGGACAGGGGCGAGAAATGAGCAGTTCTTC

D gene: NA
clone size: NA
J gene: TRBJ1-1
V gene: TRBV5-1
CDR3 protein: CASSLIMNTEAFF
CDR3 DNA: TGCGCCAGCAGCTTGATAATGAACACTGAAGCTTTCTTT

D gene: NA
clone size: NA
J gene: TRBJ1-1
V gene: TRBV6-6
CDR3 protein: CASSYTLMNTEAFF
CDR3 DNA: TGTGCCAGCAGTTACACACTTATGAACACTGAAGCTTTCTTT

D gene: NA
clone size: once
J gene: TRBJ2-1
V gene: TRBV29-1
CDR3 protein: CSVDWGVNEQFF
CDR3 DNA: TGCAGCGTTGATTGGGGGGTCAATGAGCAGTTCTTC

D gene: NA
clone size: NA
J gene: TRBJ2-6
V gene: TRBV19
CDR3 protein: CASSMSGLPGANVLTF
CDR3 DNA: TGTGCCAGTAGTATGTCCGGGCTCCCGGGGGCCAACGTCCTGACTTTC

D gene: TRBD2
clone size: NA
J gene: TRBJ2-3
V gene: TRBV6-1
CDR3 protein: CASSEGLAGTDTQYF
CDR3 DNA: TGTGCCAGCAGTGAAGGACTAGCGGGAACAGATACGCAGTATTTT

D gene: NA
clone size: NA
J gene: TRBJ1-5
V gene: TRBV7-9
CDR3 protein: CASSPPSGDQPQHF
CDR3 DNA: TGTGCCAGCAGTCCCCCGTCGGGCGATCAGCCCCAGCATTTT

D gene: NA
clone size: NA
J gene: TRBJ2-4
V gene: TRBV11-3
CDR3 protein: CASSLKNIQYF
CDR3 DNA: TGTGCCAGCAGCTTAAAAAACATTCAGTACTTC

D gene: TRBD1
clone size: NA
J gene: TRBJ1-4
V gene: TRBV5-5
CDR3 protein: CASSLPGQANEKLFF
CDR3 DNA: TGTGCCAGCAGCTTGCCGGGACAGGCTAATGAAAAACTGTTTTTT

D gene: TRBD2
clone size: NA
J gene: TRBJ2-3
V gene: TRBV18
CDR3 protein: CASSPISRLAADTQYF
CDR3 DNA: TGTGCCAGCTCACCAATTTCCCGACTAGCGGCAGATACGCAGTATTTT

D gene: NA
clone size: NA
J gene: TRBJ2-1
V gene: TRBV9
CDR3 protein: CASSVAWADPYNEQFF
CDR3 DNA: TGTGCCAGCAGCGTAGCTTGGGCGGACCCTTACAATGAGCAGTTCTTC

D gene: NA
clone size: NA
J gene: TRBJ1-6
V gene: TRBV6-5
CDR3 protein: CASSYSKVSWSPLHF
CDR3 DNA: TGTGCCAGCAGTTACTCGAAGGTCTCGTGGTCACCCCTCCACTTT

D gene: NA
clone size: NA
J gene: TRBJ2-3
V gene: TRBV9
CDR3 protein: CASSVRGGNTDTQYF
CDR3 DNA: TGTGCCAGCAGCGTAAGGGGCGGGAACACAGATACGCAGTATTTT

D gene: NA
clone size: NA
J gene: TRBJ2-2
V gene: TRBV13
CDR3 protein: CASSLGQGFGELFF
CDR3 DNA: TGTGCCAGCAGCTTAGGCCAGGGCTTCGGGGAGCTGTTTTTT

D gene: TRBD2
clone size: NA
J gene: TRBJ2-7
V gene: TRBV5-1
CDR3 protein: CASSAQPGLAGYEQYF
CDR3 DNA: TGCGCCAGCAGCGCCCAGCCGGGACTAGCGGGATACGAGCAGTACTTC

D gene: NA
clone size: few
J gene: TRBJ2-7
V gene: TRBV6-5
CDR3 protein: CASSSYRTHRGYEQYF
CDR3 DNA: TGTGCCAGCAGTTCATACAGGACGCATAGGGGGTACGAGCAGTACTTC

D gene: NA
clone size: NA
J gene: TRBJ1-1
V gene: TRBV29-1
CDR3 protein: CSVLRAMNTEAFF
CDR3 DNA: TGCAGCGTTTTGAGGGCGATGAACACTGAAGCTTTCTTT

D gene: NA
clone size: NA
J gene: TRBJ2-7
V gene: TRBV5-1
CDR3 protein: CASSLVAVLGSEQYF
CDR3 DNA: TGCGCCAGCAGCTTGGTGGCAGTACTCGGGTCGGAGCAGTACTTC

D gene: TRBD1
clone size: NA
J gene: TRBJ1-2
V gene: TRBV6-5
CDR3 protein: CASSPDRGRDYGYTF
CDR3 DNA: TGTGCCAGCAGTCCTGACAGGGGGCGCGACTATGGCTACACCTTC

D gene: NA
clone size: NA
J gene: TRBJ1-4
V gene: TRBV28
CDR3 protein: CASSFQAEKLFF
CDR3 DNA: TGTGCCAGCAGTTTTCAGGCAGAAAAACTGTTTTTT

D gene: NA
clone size: NA
J gene: TRBJ1-3
V gene: TRBV5-5
CDR3 protein: CASSLVSDWEYTIYF
CDR3 DNA: TGTGCCAGCAGCTTGGTATCGGATTGGGAATACACCATATATTTT

D gene: TRBD2
clone size: NA
J gene: TRBJ2-2
V gene: TRBV29-1
CDR3 protein: CSVGQRMAGDTGELFF
CDR3 DNA: TGCAGCGTTGGGCAACGTATGGCGGGAGACACCGGGGAGCTGTTTTTT

D gene: TRBD1
clone size: NA
J gene: TRBJ2-7
V gene: TRBV5-1
CDR3 protein: CASSLTEVGDSLF
CDR3 DNA: TGCGCCAGCAGCTTGACCGAAGTCGGGGACAGTCTCTTC

D gene: NA
clone size: NA
J gene: TRBJ1-5
V gene: TRBV29-1
CDR3 protein: CSVAGRDNQPQHF
CDR3 DNA: TGCAGCGTCGCGGGCAGGGACAATCAGCCCCAGCATTTT

D gene: TRBD1
clone size: NA
J gene: TRBJ2-7
V gene: TRBV9
CDR3 protein: CASSLRDRGYEQYF
CDR3 DNA: TGTGCCAGCAGCCTCCGGGACAGGGGCTACGAGCAGTACTTC

D gene: NA
clone size: NA
J gene: TRBJ2-5
V gene: TRBV2
CDR3 protein: CASSAPNRETQYF
CDR3 DNA: TGTGCCAGCAGCGCCCCCAACCGGGAGACCCAGTACTTC

D gene: TRBD1
clone size: NA
J gene: TRBJ1-2
V gene: TRBV18
CDR3 protein: CASSPDRGNGYTF
CDR3 DNA: TGTGCCAGCTCTCCGGACAGGGGAAATGGCTACACCTTC

D gene: TRBD2
clone size: NA
J gene: TRBJ2-1
V gene: TRBV27
CDR3 protein: CASSLSPGLAAEQFF
CDR3 DNA: TGTGCCAGCAGTTTATCCCCGGGACTAGCGGCCGAGCAGTTCTTC

D gene: NA
clone size: NA
J gene: TRBJ1-2
V gene: TRBV20-1
CDR3 protein: CSARVGYTF
CDR3 DNA: TGCAGTGCCAGGGTTGGCTACACCTTC

D gene: NA
clone size: NA
J gene: TRBJ2-7
V gene: TRBV7-2
CDR3 protein: CASSPRQRNRYEQYF
CDR3 DNA: TGTGCCAGCAGCCCACGACAACGAAATCGCTACGAGCAGTACTTC

D gene: TRBD2
clone size: NA
J gene: TRBJ2-3
V gene: TRBV7-9
CDR3 protein: CASSLGRTGGDTQYF
CDR3 DNA: TGTGCCAGCAGCCTAGGGCGGACCGGGGGGGATACGCAGTATTTT

D gene: TRBD1
clone size: NA
J gene: TRBJ1-5
V gene: TRBV6-1
CDR3 protein: CASSPGQGRGQPQHF
CDR3 DNA: TGTGCCAGCAGCCCGGGACAGGGGAGGGGTCAGCCCCAGCATTTT

D gene: NA
clone size: few
J gene: TRBJ2-5
V gene: TRBV29-1
CDR3 protein: CSVRLLLQETQYF
CDR3 DNA: TGCAGCGTACGGCTACTACTGCAGGAGACCCAGTACTTC

D gene: NA
clone size: NA
J gene: TRBJ2-2
V gene: TRBV15
CDR3 protein: CATSRGQTGELFF
CDR3 DNA: TGTGCCACCAGCAGGGGTCAGACCGGGGAGCTGTTTTTT

D gene: NA
clone size: NA
J gene: TRBJ1-3
V gene: TRBV11-2
CDR3 protein: CASSLHGILDTIYF
CDR3 DNA: TGTGCCAGCAGCCTCCATGGGATTTTGGACACCATATATTTT